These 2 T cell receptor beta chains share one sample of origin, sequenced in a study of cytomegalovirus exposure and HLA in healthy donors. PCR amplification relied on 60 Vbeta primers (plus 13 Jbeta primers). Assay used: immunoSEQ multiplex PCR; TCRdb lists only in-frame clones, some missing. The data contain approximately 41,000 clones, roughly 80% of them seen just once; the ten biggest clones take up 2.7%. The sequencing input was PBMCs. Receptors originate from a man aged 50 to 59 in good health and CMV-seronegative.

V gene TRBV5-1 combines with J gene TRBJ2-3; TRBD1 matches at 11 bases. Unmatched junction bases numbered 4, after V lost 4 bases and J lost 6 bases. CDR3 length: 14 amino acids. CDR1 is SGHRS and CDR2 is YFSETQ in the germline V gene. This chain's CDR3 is CASSGTGGADTQYF. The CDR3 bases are TGCGCCAGCAGCGGGACAGGGGGTGCGGATACGCAGTATTTT.

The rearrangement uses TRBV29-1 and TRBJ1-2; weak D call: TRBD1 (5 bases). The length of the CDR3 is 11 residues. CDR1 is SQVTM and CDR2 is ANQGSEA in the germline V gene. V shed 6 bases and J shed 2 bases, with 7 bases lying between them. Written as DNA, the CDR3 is TGCAGCGTGGCAGGGAACTATGGCTACACCTTC. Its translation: CSVAGNYGYTF.